Following are 4 T cell receptor beta chains from one sample sequenced in a study of cytomegalovirus exposure and HLA in healthy donors. The PCR employed 60 Vbeta primers together with 13 Jbeta primers. Using immunoSEQ multiplex PCR, the repertoire was profiled, and TCRdb retains in-frame clones only, with some absent. The sample carries 110,000 to 150,000 clones, over 65% recorded once. Sequences were obtained from PBMCs. Receptors were obtained from a woman aged 25-40 years in good health and CMV-seronegative.

This clone was detected a few times. This sequence joins TRBV4-1 and TRBJ1-2; TRBD1 agrees at 9 bases. This CDR3 spans 16 amino acids. CDR1 MGHRA and CDR2 YSYEKL come from the germline V gene. V lost 1 base, J lost 0 bases, and 3 bases stayed unmatched. The CDR3 coding sequence is TGCGCCAGCAGCCAAGTTACAGGGGGCCCTAACTATGGCTACACCTTC. It translates to CASSQVTGGPNYGYTF.

V and J are TRBV7-3 and TRBJ2-1; TRBD1 is a possible D gene (6 bases). In germline, CDR1 is SGHTA, CDR2 FQGTGA. The CDR3 extends over 14 amino acids. Between the trimmed V and J ends, which lost 2 bases and 6 bases, there was a span of 11 bases. This CDR3 is CASSLSLRGNEQFF. The CDR3 DNA is TGTGCCAGCAGCTTATCCCTCAGGGGCAATGAGCAGTTCTTC.

The rearrangement links TRBV11-3 to TRBJ2-1; 7 positions agree with TRBD1. This CDR3 contains 14 residues. Germline assignment: CDR1 SGHNT and CDR2 YENEEA. Germline trimming cut 2 bases from V and 9 bases from J; bases unmatched to any gene: 7. In DNA, the CDR3 is TGTGCCAGCAGCTTATTAAGGGACAGCCGTGAGCAGTTCTTC. Amino acid sequence: CASSLLRDSREQFF.

The V and J genes are TRBV7-9 and TRBJ2-7, with TRBD2 matching over 12 bases. Germline V gives CDR1 SEHNR, CDR2 FQNEAQ (reference sequence). This CDR3 is 13 amino acids long. J was trimmed by 6 bases and V by 6 bases; bases with no gene match: 3. The CDR3 protein is CASRLAGGSEQYF. The CDR3 DNA sequence: TGTGCCAGCAGGCTAGCGGGAGGGTCCGAGCAGTACTTC.